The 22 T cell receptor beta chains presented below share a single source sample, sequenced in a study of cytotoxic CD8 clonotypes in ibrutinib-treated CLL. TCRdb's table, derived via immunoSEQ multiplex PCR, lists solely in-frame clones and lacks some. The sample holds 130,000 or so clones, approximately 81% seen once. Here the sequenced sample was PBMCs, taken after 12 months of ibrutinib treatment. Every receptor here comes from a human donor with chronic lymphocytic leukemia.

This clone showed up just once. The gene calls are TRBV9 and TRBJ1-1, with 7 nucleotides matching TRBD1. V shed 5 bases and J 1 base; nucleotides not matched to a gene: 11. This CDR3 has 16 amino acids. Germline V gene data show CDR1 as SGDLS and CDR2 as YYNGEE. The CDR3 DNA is TGTGCCAGCAGTTTGACAGGGCGGGTCGGGAACACTGAAGCTTTCTTT. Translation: CASSLTGRVGNTEAFF. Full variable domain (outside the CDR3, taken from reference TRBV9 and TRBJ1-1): DSGVTQTPKHLITATGQRVTLRCSPRSGDLSVYWYQQSLDQGLQFLIQYYNGEERAKGNILERFSAQQFPDLHSELNLSSLELGDSALYFCASSLTGRVGNTEAFFGQGTRLTVV.

The CDR3 is CASSLGGLTSGRRETQYF. The DNA of the CDR3 is TGTGCCAGCAGCTTGGGGGGTTTGACTAGCGGGAGACGGGAGACCCAGTACTTC. The chain has TRBV5-4 and TRBJ2-5; 12 bases match TRBD2. In germline, CDR1 is SGHNT, CDR2 YYREEE (reference sequence). The V gene end was trimmed by 0 bases and the J gene end by 5 bases; junction bases not matched to a gene: 11. The CDR3 covers 18 residues.

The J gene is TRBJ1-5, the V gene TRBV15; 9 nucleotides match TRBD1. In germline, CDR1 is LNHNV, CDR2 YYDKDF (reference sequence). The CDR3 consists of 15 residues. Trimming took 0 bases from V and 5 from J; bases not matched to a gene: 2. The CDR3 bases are TGTGCCACCAGCAGAGAACAGGGGGCGGATCAGCCCCAGCATTTT. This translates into CATSREQGADQPQHF.

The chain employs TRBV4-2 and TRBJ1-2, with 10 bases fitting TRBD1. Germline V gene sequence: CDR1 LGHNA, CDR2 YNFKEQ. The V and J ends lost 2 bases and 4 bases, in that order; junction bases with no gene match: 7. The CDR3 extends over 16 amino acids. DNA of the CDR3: TGTGCCAGCAGCCAACCGGGACAGGGGCAAAGCTATGGCTACACCTTC. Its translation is CASSQPGQGQSYGYTF.

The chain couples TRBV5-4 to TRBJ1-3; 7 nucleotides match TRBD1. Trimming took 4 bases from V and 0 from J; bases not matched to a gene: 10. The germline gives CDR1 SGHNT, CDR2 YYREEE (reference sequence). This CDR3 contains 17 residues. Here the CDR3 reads CASSPRTGRYSGNTIYF. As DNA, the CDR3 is TGTGCCAGCAGCCCCAGGACAGGTCGATACTCTGGAAACACCATATATTTT.

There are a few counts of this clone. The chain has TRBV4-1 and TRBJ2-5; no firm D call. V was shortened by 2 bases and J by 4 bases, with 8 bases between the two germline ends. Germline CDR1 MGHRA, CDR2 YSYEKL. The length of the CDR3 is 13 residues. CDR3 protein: CASSQPLGETQYF. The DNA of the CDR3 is TGCGCCAGCAGCCAACCTCTGGGAGAGACCCAGTACTTC.

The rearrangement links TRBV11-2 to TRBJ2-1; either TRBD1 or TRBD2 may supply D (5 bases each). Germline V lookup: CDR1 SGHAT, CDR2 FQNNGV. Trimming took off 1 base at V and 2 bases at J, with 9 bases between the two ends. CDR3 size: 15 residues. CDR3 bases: TGTGCCAGCAGCTTAGTTCCGGGGCCCTACAATGAGCAGTTCTTC. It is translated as CASSLVPGPYNEQFF. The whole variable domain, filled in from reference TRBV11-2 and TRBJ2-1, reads EAGVAQSPRYKIIEKRQSVAFWCNPISGHATLYWYQQILGQGPKLLIQFQNNGVVDDSQLPKDRFSAERLKGVDSTLKIQPAKLEDSAVYLCASSLVPGPYNEQFFGPGTRLTVL.

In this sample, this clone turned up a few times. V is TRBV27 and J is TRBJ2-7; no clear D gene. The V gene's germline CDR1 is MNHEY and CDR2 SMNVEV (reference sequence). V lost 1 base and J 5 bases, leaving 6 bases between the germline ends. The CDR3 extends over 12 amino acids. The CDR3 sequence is CASSLLGNEQYF. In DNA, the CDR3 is TGTGCCAGCAGTTTATTGGGGAACGAGCAGTACTTC.

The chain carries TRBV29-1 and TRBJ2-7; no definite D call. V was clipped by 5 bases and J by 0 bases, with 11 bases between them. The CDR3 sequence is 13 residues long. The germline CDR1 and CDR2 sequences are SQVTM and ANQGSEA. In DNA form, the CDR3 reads TGCAGCGTTACCGTTCCAAGCTCCTACGAGCAGTACTTC. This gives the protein CSVTVPSSYEQYF.

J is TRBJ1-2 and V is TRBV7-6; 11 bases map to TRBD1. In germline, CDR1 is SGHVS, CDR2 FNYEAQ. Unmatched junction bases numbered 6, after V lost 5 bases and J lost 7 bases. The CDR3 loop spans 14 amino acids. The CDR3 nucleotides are TGTGCCAGCAGCCCGGGGACAGGGGGAGGTGGCTACACCTTC. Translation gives CASSPGTGGGGYTF.

CDR3 bases: TGTGCCAGCAGAACCAGGGGGACGTTTCAGCCCCAGCATTTT. Amino acids: CASRTRGTFQPQHF. The V gene is TRBV2, the J gene TRBJ1-5, with 7 bases matching TRBD1. The junction had 8 bases not matched to a gene; V was cut back by 6 bases and J by 6 bases. The germline V gene has CDR1 SNHLY and CDR2 FYNNEI. The CDR3 covers 14 residues.

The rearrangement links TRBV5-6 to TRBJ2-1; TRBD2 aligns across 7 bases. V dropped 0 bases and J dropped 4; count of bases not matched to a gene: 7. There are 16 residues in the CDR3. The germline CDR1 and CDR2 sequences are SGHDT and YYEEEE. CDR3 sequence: CASSLAVLAEYNEQFF. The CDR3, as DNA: TGTGCCAGCAGCTTGGCGGTGCTAGCGGAGTACAATGAGCAGTTCTTC. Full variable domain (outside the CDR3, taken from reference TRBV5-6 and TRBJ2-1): DAGVTQSPTHLIKTRGQQVTLRCSPKSGHDTVSWYQQALGQGPQFIFQYYEEEERQRGNFPDRFSGHQFPNYSSELNVNALLLGDSALYLCASSLAVLAEYNEQFFGPGTRLTVL.

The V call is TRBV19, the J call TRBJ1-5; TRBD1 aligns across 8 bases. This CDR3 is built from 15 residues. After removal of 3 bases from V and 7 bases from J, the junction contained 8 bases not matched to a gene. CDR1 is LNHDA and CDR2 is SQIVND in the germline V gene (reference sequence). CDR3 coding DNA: TGTGCCAGTAGTATTGTATCAGGGGGCCGACAGCCCCAGCATTTT. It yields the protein CASSIVSGGRQPQHF. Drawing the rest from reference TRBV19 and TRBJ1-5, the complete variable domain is DGGITQSPKYLFRKEGQNVTLSCEQNLNHDAMYWYRQDPGQGLRLIYYSQIVNDFQKGDIAEGYSVSREKKESFPLTVTSAQKNPTAFYLCASSIVSGGRQPQHFGDGTRLSIL.

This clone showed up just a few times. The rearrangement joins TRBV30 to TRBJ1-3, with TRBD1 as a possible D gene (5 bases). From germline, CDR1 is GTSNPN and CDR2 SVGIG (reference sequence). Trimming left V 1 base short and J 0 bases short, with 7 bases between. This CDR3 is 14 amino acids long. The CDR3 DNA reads TGTGCCTGGAGTGGGGGCCACTCTGGAAACACCATATATTTT. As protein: CAWSGGHSGNTIYF. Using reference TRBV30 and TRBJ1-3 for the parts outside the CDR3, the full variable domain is SQTIHQWPATLVQPVGSPLSLECTVEGTSNPNLYWYRQAAGRGLQLLFYSVGIGQISSEVPQNLSASRPQDRQFILSSKKLLLSDSGFYLCAWSGGHSGNTIYFGEGSWLTVV.

The CDR3 sequence: CASSYTEGLVFPAPYEQYF. For the CDR3, the DNA is TGTGCCAGCAGTTACACGGAGGGGTTGGTTTTCCCGGCCCCCTACGAGCAGTACTTC. The chain combines TRBV6-7 with TRBJ2-7; D might be TRBD2 (6 bases). TRBV6-7 is an ORF, with its function uncertain. The length of the CDR3 is 19 residues. V dropped 2 bases and J dropped 2 bases, with 25 bases sitting between them.

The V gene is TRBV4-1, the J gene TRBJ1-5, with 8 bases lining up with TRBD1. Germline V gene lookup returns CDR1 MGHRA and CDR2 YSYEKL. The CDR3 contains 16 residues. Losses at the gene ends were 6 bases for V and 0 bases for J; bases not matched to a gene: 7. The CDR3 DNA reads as TGCGCCAGCAGTCCCGGGACAGGTTATAGCAATCAGCCCCAGCATTTT. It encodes CASSPGTGYSNQPQHF.

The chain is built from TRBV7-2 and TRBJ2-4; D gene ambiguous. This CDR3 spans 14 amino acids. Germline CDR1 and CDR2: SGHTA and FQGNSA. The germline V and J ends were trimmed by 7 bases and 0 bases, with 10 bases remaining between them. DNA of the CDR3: TGTGCCAGCAACGACGCAATAGCCAAAAACATTCAGTACTTC. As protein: CASNDAIAKNIQYF.

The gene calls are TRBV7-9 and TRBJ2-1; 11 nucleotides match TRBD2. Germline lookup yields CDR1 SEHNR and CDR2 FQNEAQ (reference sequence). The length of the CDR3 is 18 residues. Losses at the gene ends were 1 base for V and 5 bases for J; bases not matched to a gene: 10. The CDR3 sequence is CASSLGALSGRDHNEQFF. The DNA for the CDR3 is TGTGCCAGCAGCTTAGGGGCCCTTAGCGGGAGGGACCACAATGAGCAGTTCTTC.

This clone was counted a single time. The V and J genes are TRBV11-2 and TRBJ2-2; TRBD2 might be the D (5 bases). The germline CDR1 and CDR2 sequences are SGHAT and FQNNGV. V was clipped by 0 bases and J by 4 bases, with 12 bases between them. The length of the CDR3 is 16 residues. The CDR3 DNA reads TGTGCCAGCAGCTTAGAGCTAGCACGAGGCACCGGGGAGCTGTTTTTT. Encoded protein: CASSLELARGTGELFF.

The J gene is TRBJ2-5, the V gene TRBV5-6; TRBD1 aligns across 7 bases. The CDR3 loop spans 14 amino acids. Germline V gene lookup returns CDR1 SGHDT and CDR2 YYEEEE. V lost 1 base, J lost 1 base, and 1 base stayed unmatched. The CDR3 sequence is CASSLPGGQETQYF. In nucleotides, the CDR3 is TGTGCCAGCAGCTTGCCAGGGGGCCAAGAGACCCAGTACTTC.

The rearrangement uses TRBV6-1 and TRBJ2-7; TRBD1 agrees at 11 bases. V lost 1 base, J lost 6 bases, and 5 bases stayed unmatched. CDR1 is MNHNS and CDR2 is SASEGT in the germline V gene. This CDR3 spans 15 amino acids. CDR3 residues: CASSEEGTGGREQYF. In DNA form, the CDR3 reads TGTGCCAGCAGTGAAGAGGGGACAGGGGGTCGCGAGCAGTACTTC.

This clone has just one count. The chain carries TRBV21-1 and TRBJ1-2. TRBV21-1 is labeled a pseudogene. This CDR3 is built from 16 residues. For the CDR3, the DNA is TGTGCCAGCAGCAAAGCGCTCGCTCCCTGGGACTATGGCTACACCTTC. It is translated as CASSKALAPWDYGYTF.